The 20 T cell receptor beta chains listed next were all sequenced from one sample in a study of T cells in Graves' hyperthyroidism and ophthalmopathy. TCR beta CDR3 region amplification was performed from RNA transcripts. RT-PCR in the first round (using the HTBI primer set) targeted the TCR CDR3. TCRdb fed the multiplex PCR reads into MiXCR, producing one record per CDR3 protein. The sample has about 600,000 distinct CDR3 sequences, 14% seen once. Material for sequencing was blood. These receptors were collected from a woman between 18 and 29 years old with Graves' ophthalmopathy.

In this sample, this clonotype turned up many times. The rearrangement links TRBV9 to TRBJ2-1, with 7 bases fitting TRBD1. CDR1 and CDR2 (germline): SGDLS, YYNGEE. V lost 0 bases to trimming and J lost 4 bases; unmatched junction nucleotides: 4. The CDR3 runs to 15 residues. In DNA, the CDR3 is TGTGCCAGCAGCGTAGAGGGGACAGAGTACAATGAGCAGTTCTTC. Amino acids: CASSVEGTEYNEQFF.

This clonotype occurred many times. CDR3 DNA: TGTGCCAGCAGCCCACTAGCGGGAGGGAGTGAGCAGTTCTTC. Translating gives CASSPLAGGSEQFF. This chain links TRBV11-3 with TRBJ2-1, with 13 positions matching TRBD2. This CDR3 comprises 14 residues. The V gene end was trimmed by 5 bases and the J gene end by 9 bases; junction bases not matched to a gene: 4. CDR1 SGHNT and CDR2 YENEEA come from the germline V gene.

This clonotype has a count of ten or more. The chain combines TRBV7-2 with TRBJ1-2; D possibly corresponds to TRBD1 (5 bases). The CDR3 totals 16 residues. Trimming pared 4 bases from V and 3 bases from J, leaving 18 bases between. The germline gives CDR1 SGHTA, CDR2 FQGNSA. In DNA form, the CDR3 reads TGTGCCAGCAGCTCATATCGGCGGGGCGAGTACTATGGCTACACCTTC. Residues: CASSSYRRGEYYGYTF.

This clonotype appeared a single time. The CDR3 is CASSQDRQAGGTYNEQFF. The CDR3 DNA follows: TGCGCCAGCAGCCAAGATCGTCAAGCGGGAGGAACCTACAATGAGCAGTTCTTC. The chain employs TRBV4-1 and TRBJ2-1, with TRBD2 identical over 9 bases. Germline loops: CDR1 MGHRA, CDR2 YSYEKL. The CDR3 runs 18 residues. V dropped 0 bases and J dropped 2; count of bases not matched to a gene: 8.

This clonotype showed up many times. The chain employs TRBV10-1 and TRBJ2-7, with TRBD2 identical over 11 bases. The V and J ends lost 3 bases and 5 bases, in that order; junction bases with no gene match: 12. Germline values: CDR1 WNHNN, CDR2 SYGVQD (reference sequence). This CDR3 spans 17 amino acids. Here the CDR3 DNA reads TGCGCCAGCAGTGATGTACGGCTAGCGGGAGGCTCTCACGAGCAGTACTTC. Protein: CASSDVRLAGGSHEQYF.

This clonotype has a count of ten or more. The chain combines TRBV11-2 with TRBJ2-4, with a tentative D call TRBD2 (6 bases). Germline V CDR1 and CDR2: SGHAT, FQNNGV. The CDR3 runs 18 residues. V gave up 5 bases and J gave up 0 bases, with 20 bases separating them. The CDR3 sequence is CASSPGGGDPLAKNIQYF. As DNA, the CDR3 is TGTGCCAGCAGCCCCGGGGGAGGTGATCCTTTAGCCAAAAACATTCAGTACTTC.

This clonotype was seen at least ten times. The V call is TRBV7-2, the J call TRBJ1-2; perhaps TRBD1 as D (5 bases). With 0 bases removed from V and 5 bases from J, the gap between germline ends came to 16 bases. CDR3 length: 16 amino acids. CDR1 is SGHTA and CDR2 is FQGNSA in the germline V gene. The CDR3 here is CASSLAPGAREYGYTF. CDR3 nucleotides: TGTGCCAGCAGCTTAGCGCCCGGGGCCAGGGAGTATGGCTACACCTTC. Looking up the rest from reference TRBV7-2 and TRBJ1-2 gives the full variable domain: GAGVSQSPSNKVTEKGKDVELRCDPISGHTALYWYRQSLGQGLEFLIYFQGNSAPDKSGLPSDRFSAERTGGSVSTLTIQRTQQEDSAVYLCASSLAPGAREYGYTFGSGTRLTVV.

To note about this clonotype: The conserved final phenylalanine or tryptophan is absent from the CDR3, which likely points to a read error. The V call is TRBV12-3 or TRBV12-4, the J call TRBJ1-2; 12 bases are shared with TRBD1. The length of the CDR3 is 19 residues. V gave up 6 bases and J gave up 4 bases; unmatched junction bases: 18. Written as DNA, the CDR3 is TGTGCCAGCAGCTACACCGCCGGGACAGGGGGCTCTAGTTTCTATGGCTACACCCTC. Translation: CASSYTAGTGGSSFYGYTL.

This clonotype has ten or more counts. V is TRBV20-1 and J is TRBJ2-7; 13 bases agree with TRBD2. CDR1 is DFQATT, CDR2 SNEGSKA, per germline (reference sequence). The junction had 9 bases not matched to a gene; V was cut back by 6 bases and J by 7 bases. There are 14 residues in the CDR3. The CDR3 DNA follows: TGCAGTGCACCCGGGACTAGCGGGGCCTGGGAGCAGTACTTC. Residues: CSAPGTSGAWEQYF.

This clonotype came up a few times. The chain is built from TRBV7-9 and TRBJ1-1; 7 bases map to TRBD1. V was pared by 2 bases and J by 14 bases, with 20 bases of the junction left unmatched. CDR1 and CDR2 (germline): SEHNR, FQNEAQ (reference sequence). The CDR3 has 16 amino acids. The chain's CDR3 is CASSLIGGGGTAPGFF. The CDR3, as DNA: TGTGCCAGCAGCTTAATCGGGGGGGGGGGGACAGCCCCCGGGTTCTTT. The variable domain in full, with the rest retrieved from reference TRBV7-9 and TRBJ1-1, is DTGVSQNPRHKITKRGQNVTFRCDPISEHNRLYWYRQTLGQGPEFLTYFQNEAQLEKSRLLSDRFSAERPKGSFSTLEIQRTEQGDSAMYLCASSLIGGGGTAPGFFGQGTRLTVV.

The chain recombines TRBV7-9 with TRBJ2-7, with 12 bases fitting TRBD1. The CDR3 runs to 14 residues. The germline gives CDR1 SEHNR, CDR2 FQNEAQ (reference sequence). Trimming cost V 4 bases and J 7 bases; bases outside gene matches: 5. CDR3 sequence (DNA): TGTGCCAGCAGCTCGGGGACAGGGGGCGTGGAGCAGTACTTC. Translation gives CASSSGTGGVEQYF.

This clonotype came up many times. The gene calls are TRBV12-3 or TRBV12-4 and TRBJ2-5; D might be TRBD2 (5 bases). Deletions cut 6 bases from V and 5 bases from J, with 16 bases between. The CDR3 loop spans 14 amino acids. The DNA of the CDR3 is TGTGCCAGCAGCCGGACCTCCTGGACTGAGACCCAGTACTTC. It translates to CASSRTSWTETQYF.

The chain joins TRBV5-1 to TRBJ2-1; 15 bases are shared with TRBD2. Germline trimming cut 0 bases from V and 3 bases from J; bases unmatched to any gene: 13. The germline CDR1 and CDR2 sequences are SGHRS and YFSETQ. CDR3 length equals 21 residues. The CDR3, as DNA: TGCGCCAGCAGCTTGGAGGCCCAAGGGACTAGCGGGAGGCCCCGCTACAATGAGCAGTTCTTC. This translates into CASSLEAQGTSGRPRYNEQFF.

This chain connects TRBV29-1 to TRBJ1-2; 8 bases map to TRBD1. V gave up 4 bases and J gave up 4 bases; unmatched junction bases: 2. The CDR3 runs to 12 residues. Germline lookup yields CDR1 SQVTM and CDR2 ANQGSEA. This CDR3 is CSVAGQGYGYTF. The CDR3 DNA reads TGCAGCGTTGCCGGACAGGGCTATGGCTACACCTTC. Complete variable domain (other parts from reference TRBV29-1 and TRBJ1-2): SAVISQKPSRDICQRGTSLTIQCQVDSQVTMMFWYRQQPGQSLTLIATANQGSEATYESGFVIDKFPISRPNLTFSTLTVSNMSPEDSSIYLCSVAGQGYGYTFGSGTRLTVV.

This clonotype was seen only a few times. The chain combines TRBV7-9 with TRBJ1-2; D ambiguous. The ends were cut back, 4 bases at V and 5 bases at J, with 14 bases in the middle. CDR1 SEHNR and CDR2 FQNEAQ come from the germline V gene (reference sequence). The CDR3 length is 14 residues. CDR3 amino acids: CASSSSTVAYGYTF. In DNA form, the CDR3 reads TGTGCCAGCAGCTCTTCCACAGTGGCGTATGGCTACACCTTC.

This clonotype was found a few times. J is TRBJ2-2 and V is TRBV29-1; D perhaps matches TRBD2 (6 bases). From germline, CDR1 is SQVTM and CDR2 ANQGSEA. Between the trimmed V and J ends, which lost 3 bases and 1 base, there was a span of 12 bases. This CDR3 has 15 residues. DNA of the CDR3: TGCAGCGTTGATTTGGGCGGGATGAACACCGGGGAGCTGTTTTTT. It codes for CSVDLGGMNTGELFF.

CDR3 protein: CASSWLAGRNEQFF. CDR3 nucleotides: TGTGCCAGCAGCTGGCTAGCGGGAAGGAATGAGCAGTTCTTC. This sequence joins TRBV11-3 and TRBJ2-1, with 9 bases that match TRBD2. Germline V gives CDR1 SGHNT, CDR2 YENEEA. With V trimmed by 4 bases and J by 7 bases, 5 bases remained unmatched. CDR3 length: 14 residues.

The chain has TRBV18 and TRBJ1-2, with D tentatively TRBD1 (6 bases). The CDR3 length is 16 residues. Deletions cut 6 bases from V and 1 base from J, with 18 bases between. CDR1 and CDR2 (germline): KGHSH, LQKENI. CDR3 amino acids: CASSPGTSPINYGYTF. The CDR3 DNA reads TGTGCCAGCTCGCCCGGGACATCACCCATTAACTATGGCTACACCTTC.

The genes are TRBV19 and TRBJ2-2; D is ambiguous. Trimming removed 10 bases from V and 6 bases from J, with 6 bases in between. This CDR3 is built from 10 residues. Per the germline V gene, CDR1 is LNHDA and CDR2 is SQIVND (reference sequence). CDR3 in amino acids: CATRAGELFF. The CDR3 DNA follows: TGTGCCACCCGTGCCGGGGAGCTGTTTTTT.

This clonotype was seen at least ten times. The DNA of the CDR3 is TGTGCCATCAAGGAGGTGGGGGATTCACCCCTCCACTTT. As protein: CAIKEVGDSPLHF. The genes are TRBV10-3 and TRBJ1-6; D perhaps matches TRBD1 (5 bases). CDR1 is ENHRY and CDR2 is SYGVKD in the germline V gene. The CDR3 totals 13 residues. Deletions cut 7 bases from V and 8 bases from J, with 12 bases between.